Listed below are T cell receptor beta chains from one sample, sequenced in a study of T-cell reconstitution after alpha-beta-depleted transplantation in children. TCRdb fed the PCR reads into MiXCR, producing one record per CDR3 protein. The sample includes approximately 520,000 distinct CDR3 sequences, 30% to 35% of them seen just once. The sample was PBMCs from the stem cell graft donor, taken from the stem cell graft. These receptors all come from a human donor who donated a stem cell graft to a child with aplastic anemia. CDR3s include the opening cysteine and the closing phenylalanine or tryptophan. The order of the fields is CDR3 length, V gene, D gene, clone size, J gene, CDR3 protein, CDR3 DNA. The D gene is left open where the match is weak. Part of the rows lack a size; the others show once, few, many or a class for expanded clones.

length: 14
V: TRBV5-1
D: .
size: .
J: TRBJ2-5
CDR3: CASSLEPGQETQYF
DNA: TGCGCCAGCAGCTTGGAACCAGGCCAAGAGACCCAGTACTTC

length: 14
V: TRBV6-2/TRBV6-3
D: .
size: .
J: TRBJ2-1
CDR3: CASSYGTGYGEQFF
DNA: TGTGCCAGCAGTTACGGCACGGGGTATGGTGAGCAGTTCTTC

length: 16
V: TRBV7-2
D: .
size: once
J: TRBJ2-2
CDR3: CASSLKAGGREGELFF
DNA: TGTGCCAGCAGCTTAAAGGCCGGCGGCAGGGAGGGGGAGCTGTTTTTT

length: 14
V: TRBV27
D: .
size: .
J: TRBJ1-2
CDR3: CASSSPWGRDGYTF
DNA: TGTGCCAGCAGTTCCCCTTGGGGGCGTGATGGCTACACCTTC

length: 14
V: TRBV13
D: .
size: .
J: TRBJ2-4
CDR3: CASSPDGAKNIQYF
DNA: TGTGCCAGCAGCCCGGATGGGGCCAAAAACATTCAGTACTTC

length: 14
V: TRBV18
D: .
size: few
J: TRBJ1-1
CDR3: CASSPRTDNTEAFF
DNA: TGTGCCAGCTCACCCAGGACGGATAACACTGAAGCTTTCTTT

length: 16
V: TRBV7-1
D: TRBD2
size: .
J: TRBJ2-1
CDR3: CASSSGLAGVYNEQFF
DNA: TGTGCCAGCAGCTCGGGACTAGCGGGAGTCTACAATGAGCAGTTCTTC

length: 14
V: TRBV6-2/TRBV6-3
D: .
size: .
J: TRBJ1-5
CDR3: CASSSISPNQPQHF
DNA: TGTGCCAGCAGTTCGATTTCTCCGAATCAGCCCCAGCATTTT

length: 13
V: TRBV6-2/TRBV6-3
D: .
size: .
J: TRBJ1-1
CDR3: CASSHLNSLDAFF
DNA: TGTGCCAGCAGTCACTTGAACAGCTTAGACGCTTTCTTC

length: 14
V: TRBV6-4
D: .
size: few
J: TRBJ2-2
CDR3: CASSARANTGELFF
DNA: TGTGCCAGCAGTGCCAGGGCTAACACCGGGGAGCTGTTTTTT

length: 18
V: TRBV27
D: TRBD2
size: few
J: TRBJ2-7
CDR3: CASSLFPWTSGISYEQYF
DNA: TGTGCCAGCAGTTTATTCCCCTGGACTAGCGGGATCTCCTACGAGCAGTACTTC

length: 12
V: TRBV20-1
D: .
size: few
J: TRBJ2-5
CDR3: CSAPGQQETQYF
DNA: TGCAGTGCCCCGGGACAACAAGAGACCCAGTACTTC

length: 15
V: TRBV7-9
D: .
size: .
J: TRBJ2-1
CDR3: CASSPAIGTYNEQFF
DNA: TGTGCCAGCAGCCCAGCTATTGGCACCTACAATGAGCAGTTCTTC

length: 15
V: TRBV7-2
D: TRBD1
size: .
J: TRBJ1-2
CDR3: CASSLETRTGFGYTF
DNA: TGTGCCAGCAGCTTAGAAACCAGGACAGGGTTCGGCTACACCTTC

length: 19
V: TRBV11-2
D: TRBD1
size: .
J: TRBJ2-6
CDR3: CASSFRMTGGGSGANVLTF
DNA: TGTGCCAGCAGCTTCCGTATGACAGGGGGTGGCTCCGGGGCCAACGTCCTGACTTTC

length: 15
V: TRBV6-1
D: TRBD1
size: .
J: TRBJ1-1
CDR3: CASIPPGTGFSEAFF
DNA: TGTGCCAGCATTCCCCCGGGGACAGGCTTTTCTGAAGCTTTCTTT

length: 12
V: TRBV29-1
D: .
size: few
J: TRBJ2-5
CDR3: CSVPNFQETQYF
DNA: TGCAGCGTTCCGAATTTCCAAGAGACCCAGTACTTC

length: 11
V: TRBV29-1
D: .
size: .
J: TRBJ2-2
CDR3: CSAQDTGELFF
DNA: TGCAGCGCGCAGGACACCGGGGAGCTGTTTTTT

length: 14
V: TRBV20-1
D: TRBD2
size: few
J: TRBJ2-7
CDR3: CSLRGGLVPGEQYF
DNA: TGCAGCCTCCGCGGGGGGCTCGTCCCAGGGGAGCAGTACTTC

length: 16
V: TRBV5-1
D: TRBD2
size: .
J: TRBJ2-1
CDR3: CASSPLAGGPYNEQFF
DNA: TGCGCCAGCAGCCCTCTAGCGGGAGGCCCCTACAATGAGCAGTTCTTC

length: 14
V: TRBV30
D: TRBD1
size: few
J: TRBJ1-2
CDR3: CAAREGQSLYGYTF
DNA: TGTGCCGCCCGGGAGGGACAGTCCCTCTATGGCTACACCTTC

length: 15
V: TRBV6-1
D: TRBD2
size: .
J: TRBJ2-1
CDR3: CASSSGTSKRNEQFF
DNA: TGTGCCAGCAGCTCCGGGACTAGCAAAAGGAATGAGCAGTTCTTC

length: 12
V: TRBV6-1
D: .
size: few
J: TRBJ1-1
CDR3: CASSETEPGAFF
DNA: TGTGCCAGCAGTGAGACTGAGCCGGGGGCTTTCTTT

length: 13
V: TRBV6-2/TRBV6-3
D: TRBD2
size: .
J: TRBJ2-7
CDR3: CASSGLAGYEQYF
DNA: TGTGCCAGTTCGGGACTAGCGGGGTACGAGCAGTACTTC

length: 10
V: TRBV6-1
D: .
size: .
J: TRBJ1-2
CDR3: CASSEVGYTF
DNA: TGTGCCAGCAGTGAAGTTGGCTACACCTTC

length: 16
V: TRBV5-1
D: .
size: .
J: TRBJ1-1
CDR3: CASSLKGVGANTEAFF
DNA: TGCGCCAGCAGCTTGAAGGGGGTTGGGGCGAACACTGAAGCTTTCTTT

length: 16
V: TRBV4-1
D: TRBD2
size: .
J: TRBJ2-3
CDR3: CASSQGPSGSADTQYF
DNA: TGCGCCAGCAGCCAAGGACCCAGCGGGAGTGCAGATACGCAGTATTTT

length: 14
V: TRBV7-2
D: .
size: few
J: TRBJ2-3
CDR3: CASSLRDSGDTQYF
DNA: TGTGCCAGCAGCCTCAGGGACTCGGGAGATACGCAGTATTTT

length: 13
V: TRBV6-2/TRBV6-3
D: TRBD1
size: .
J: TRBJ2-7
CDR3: CASRGTGSNEQYF
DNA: TGTGCCAGCCGTGGGACAGGGTCCAACGAGCAGTACTTC

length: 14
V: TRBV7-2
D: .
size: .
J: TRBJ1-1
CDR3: CASSFVGMGTEAFF
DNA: TGTGCCAGCAGCTTCGTGGGCATGGGGACTGAAGCTTTCTTT

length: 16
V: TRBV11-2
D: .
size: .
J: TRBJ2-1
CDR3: CASSLDAGSSYNEQFF
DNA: TGTGCCAGCAGCTTAGACGCGGGAAGCTCCTACAATGAGCAGTTCTTC

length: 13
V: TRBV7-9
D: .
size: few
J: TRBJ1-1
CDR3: CASSSRDYTEAFF
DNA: TGTGCCAGCAGCTCAAGAGACTACACTGAAGCTTTCTTT

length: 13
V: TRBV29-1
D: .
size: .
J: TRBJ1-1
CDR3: CSEAIRADTEAFF
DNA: TGCAGCGAAGCCATTAGGGCGGACACTGAAGCTTTCTTT